Each of the 12 T cell receptor beta chains below was sequenced from the same sample in a study. In TCRdb, the 5' RACE reads were re-called with MiXCR into one record per CDR3 protein. Among approximately 840 distinct CDR3 sequences listed, 9.2% were seen once. The sequencing input was total memory T cells from blood PBMCs. The sample's subset: transitional memory CD4+ T cells. The receptors stem from a male donor with HIV.

Comments on this clonotype: A much larger clonotype is one base distant, so this may be a read error. The V and J genes are TRBV6-1 and TRBJ1-1; 8 bases agree with TRBD1. V dropped 6 bases and J dropped 10; count of bases not matched to a gene: 13. This CDR3 has 14 residues. The germline V gene encodes CDR1 MNHNS and CDR2 SASEGT. The CDR3 spells CASRPQGEIRGAFF. The CDR3 DNA reads TGTGCCAGCAGACCACAGGGGGAGATTCGCGGAGCTTTCTTT.

The gene calls are TRBV7-9 and TRBJ2-3, with TRBD2 identical over 11 bases. Germline-derived CDR1 and CDR2 are SEHNR and FQNEAQ (reference sequence). The CDR3 runs 15 residues. V lost 7 bases, J lost 2 bases, and 5 bases stayed unmatched. CDR3 region: CASTLAGGLTDTQYF. The CDR3 DNA sequence: TGTGCCAGCACCCTAGCGGGGGGCCTCACAGATACGCAGTATTTT. Variable domain in full (rest from reference TRBV7-9 and TRBJ2-3): DTGVSQNPRHKITKRGQNVTFRCDPISEHNRLYWYRQTLGQGPEFLTYFQNEAQLEKSRLLSDRFSAERPKGSFSTLEIQRTEQGDSAMYLCASTLAGGLTDTQYFGPGTRLTVL.

Within the sample, this clonotype is large. The CDR3 spells CASGISVSNQPQHF. In nucleotides, the CDR3 is TGTGCCAGCGGGATTTCTGTTAGCAATCAGCCCCAGCATTTT. This sequence joins TRBV28 and TRBJ1-5; no clear D gene. From germline, CDR1 is MDHEN and CDR2 SYDVKM. CDR3 length equals 14 residues. The V end was cut by 8 bases, the J end by 0 bases, with 11 bases between.

This clonotype was seen a few times. The gene calls are TRBV6-2 or TRBV6-3 and TRBJ1-5; D is perhaps TRBD1 (5 bases). Per germline, CDR1 MNHEY and CDR2 SVGEGT. This CDR3 region has 14 residues. V was shortened by 2 bases and J by 5 bases, with 10 bases between the two germline ends. The CDR3 sequence: CASSYRDGDQPQHF. In DNA form, the CDR3 reads TGTGCCAGCAGTTACCGGGACGGTGATCAGCCCCAGCATTTT.

Judged by abundance, this clonotype is large (0.1 to 1%). This rearrangement joins TRBV4-2 to TRBJ1-5, with TRBD1 matching 7 bases. The germline V gene has CDR1 LGHNA and CDR2 YNFKEQ. Trimming cost V 0 bases and J 6 bases; bases outside gene matches: 5. The CDR3 loop spans 15 amino acids. The CDR3 coding sequence is TGTGCCAGCAGCCAAGAGGTCAGGGGGAGTCAGCCCCAGCATTTT. Translated, it gives CASSQEVRGSQPQHF.

Only a few counts were recorded for this clonotype. The V gene is TRBV6-1, the J gene TRBJ1-4; D possibly corresponds to TRBD1 (5 bases). V lost 8 bases and J lost 8, with 12 bases in between. Germline V CDR1 and CDR2: MNHNS, SASEGT. This CDR3 region has 12 residues. This CDR3 is CASGGAREKLFF. The DNA for the CDR3 is TGTGCCAGCGGTGGGGCCCGGGAAAAACTGTTTTTT.

In this sample, this clonotype is large. The rearrangement links TRBV30 to TRBJ1-2; D not resolved. The CDR3 is 15 amino acids. Deletions cut 3 bases from V and 5 bases from J, with 19 bases between. Germline CDR1 GTSNPN, CDR2 SVGIG (reference sequence). This CDR3 reads CAWSPLDERAYGYTF. DNA for the CDR3: TGTGCCTGGAGCCCCTTGGACGAGAGGGCATATGGCTACACCTTC. The whole variable domain, remainder taken from reference TRBV30 and TRBJ1-2, is SQTIHQWPATLVQPVGSPLSLECTVEGTSNPNLYWYRQAAGRGLQLLFYSVGIGQISSEVPQNLSASRPQDRQFILSSKKLLLSDSGFYLCAWSPLDERAYGYTFGSGTRLTVV.

This clonotype is large (0.1 to 1%) by share. DNA of the CDR3: TGTGCCAGCAGCCCCGACAGTAACTATGGCTACACCTTC. Translating gives CASSPDSNYGYTF. V gene TRBV7-2 combines with J gene TRBJ1-2; maybe TRBD1 (5 bases). This CDR3 region has 13 residues. V dropped 5 bases and J dropped 1 base, with 8 bases sitting between them. CDR1 SGHTA and CDR2 FQGNSA come from the germline V gene.

The rearrangement uses TRBV11-2 and TRBJ2-5; TRBD1 matches at 7 bases. Germline V CDR1 and CDR2: SGHAT, FQNNGV. The ends lost 8 bases at V and 1 base at J; junction bases unmatched: 7. The CDR3 is made up of 14 amino acids. Here the CDR3 reads CASSQGDLQETQYF. The CDR3 coding sequence is TGTGCCAGCTCCCAGGGGGACCTCCAAGAGACCCAGTACTTC.

The rearrangement links TRBV30 to TRBJ1-1, with 7 bases fitting TRBD1. The germline V gene encodes CDR1 GTSNPN and CDR2 SVGIG (reference sequence). Unmatched junction bases numbered 5, after V lost 6 bases and J lost 1 base. The CDR3 spans 13 residues. The CDR3 reads CACHRGGNTEAFF. The DNA for the CDR3 is TGTGCCTGTCACAGGGGAGGGAACACTGAAGCTTTCTTT.

In its sample, this clonotype is large. V usage is TRBV4-2 and J usage is TRBJ1-1; D unclear. Trimming removed 1 base from V and 1 base from J, with 13 bases in between. The germline V gene has CDR1 LGHNA and CDR2 YNFKEQ. This CDR3 is built from 16 residues. The DNA for the CDR3 is TGTGCCAGCAGCCAAGTCAAAGGTGGAGCGAACACTGAAGCTTTCTTT. Protein sequence: CASSQVKGGANTEAFF.

In its sample, this clonotype is large. This sequence joins TRBV15 and TRBJ1-5; D is ambiguous. The CDR3 extends over 14 amino acids. With 1 base removed from V and 3 bases from J, the gap between germline ends came to 7 bases. CDR1 and CDR2 from the germline V gene are LNHNV and YYDKDF (reference sequence). This CDR3 is CATSRGSDNQPQHF. The CDR3 nucleotides read TGTGCCACCAGCAGAGGTTCGGACAATCAGCCCCAGCATTTT.